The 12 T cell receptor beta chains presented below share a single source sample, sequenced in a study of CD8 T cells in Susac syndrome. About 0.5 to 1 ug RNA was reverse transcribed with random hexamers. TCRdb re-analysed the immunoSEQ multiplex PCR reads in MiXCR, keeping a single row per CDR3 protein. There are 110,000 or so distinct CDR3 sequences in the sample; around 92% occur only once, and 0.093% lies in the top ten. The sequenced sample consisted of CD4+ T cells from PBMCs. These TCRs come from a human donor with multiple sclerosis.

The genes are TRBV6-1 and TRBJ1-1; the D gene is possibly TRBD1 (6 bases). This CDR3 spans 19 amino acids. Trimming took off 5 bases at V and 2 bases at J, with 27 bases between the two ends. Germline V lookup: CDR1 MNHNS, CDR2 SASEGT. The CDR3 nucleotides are TGTGCCAGCAGTCCAGCCGGGAGGGGGGCGCGAGTGAAAAACACTGAAGCTTTCTTT. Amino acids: CASSPAGRGARVKNTEAFF.

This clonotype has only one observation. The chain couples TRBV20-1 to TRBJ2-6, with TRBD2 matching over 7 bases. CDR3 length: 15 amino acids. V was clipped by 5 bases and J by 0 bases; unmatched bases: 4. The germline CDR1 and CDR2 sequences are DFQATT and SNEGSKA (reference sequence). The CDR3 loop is CSAAGENSGANVLTF. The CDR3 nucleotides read TGCAGTGCTGCGGGAGAGAACTCTGGGGCCAACGTCCTGACTTTC.

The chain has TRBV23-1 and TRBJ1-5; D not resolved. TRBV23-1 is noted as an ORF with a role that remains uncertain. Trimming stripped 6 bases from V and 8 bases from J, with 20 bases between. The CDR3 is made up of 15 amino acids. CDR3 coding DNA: TGCGCCAGCAGGTTTTCAGTGGGGAGTAGAGAGCCCCAGCATTTT. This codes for CASRFSVGSREPQHF.

CDR3: CASSDPYRVSGTEAFF. The CDR3 coding sequence is TGTGCCAGCAGTGATCCCTACAGGGTCAGCGGGACTGAAGCTTTCTTT. This sequence joins TRBV25-1 and TRBJ1-1; D perhaps matches TRBD1 (6 bases). The CDR3 extends over 16 amino acids. Germline V gene lookup returns CDR1 MGHDK and CDR2 SYGVNS. Trimming pared 3 bases from V and 5 bases from J, leaving 19 bases between. Complete variable domain (other parts from reference TRBV25-1 and TRBJ1-1): EADIYQTPRYLVIGTGKKITLECSQTMGHDKMYWYQQDPGMELHLIHYSYGVNSTEKGDLSSESTVSRIRTEHFPLTLESARPSHTSQYLCASSDPYRVSGTEAFFGQGTRLTVV.

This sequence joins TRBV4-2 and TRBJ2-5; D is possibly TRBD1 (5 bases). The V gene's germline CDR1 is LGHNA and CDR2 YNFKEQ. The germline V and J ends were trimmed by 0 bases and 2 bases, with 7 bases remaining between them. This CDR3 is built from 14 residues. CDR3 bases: TGTGCCAGCAGCCAAGATCAGGGACAAGAGACCCAGTACTTC. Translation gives CASSQDQGQETQYF.

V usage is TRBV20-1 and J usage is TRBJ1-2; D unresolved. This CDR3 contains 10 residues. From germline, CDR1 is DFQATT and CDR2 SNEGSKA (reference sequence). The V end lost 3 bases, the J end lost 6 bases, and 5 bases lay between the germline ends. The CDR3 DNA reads TGCAGTGCTAGTGAAGATGGCTACACCTTC. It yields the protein CSASEDGYTF.

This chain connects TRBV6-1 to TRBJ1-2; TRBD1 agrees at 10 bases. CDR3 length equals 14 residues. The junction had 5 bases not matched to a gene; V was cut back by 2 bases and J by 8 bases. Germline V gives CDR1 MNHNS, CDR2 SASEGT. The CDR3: CASSELGQGTGYTF. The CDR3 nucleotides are TGTGCCAGCAGTGAATTGGGACAGGGGACGGGCTACACCTTC.

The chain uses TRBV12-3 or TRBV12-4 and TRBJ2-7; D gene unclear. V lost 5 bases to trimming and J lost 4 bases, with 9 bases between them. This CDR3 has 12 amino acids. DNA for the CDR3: TGTGCCAGCAGTCCGACCGCTTACGAGCAGTACTTC. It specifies CASSPTAYEQYF.

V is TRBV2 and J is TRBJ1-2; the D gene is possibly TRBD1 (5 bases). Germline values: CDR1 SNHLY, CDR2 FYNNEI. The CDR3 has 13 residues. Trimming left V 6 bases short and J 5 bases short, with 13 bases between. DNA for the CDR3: TGTGCCAGCAGGGACCCGGGGCCTTATGGCTACACCTTC. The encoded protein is CASRDPGPYGYTF.

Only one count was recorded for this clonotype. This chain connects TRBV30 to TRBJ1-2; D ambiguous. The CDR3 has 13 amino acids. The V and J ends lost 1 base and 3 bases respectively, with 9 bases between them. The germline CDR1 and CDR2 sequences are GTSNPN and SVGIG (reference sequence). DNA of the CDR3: TGTGCCTGGAGTGCAAACGAGTACTATGGCTACACCTTC. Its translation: CAWSANEYYGYTF.

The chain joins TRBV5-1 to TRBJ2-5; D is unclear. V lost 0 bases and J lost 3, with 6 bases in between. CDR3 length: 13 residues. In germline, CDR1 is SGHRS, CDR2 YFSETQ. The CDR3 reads CASSLGAKETQYF. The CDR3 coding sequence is TGCGCCAGCAGCTTGGGTGCCAAAGAGACCCAGTACTTC. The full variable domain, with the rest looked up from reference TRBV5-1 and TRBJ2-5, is KAGVTQTPRYLIKTRGQQVTLSCSPISGHRSVSWYQQTPGQGLQFLFEYFSETQRNKGNFPGRFSGRQFSNSRSEMNVSTLELGDSALYLCASSLGAKETQYFGPGTRLLVL.

The CDR3 sequence: CASSFITGSYEQYF. The CDR3 DNA sequence: TGTGCCAGCAGCTTCATAACAGGCTCCTACGAGCAGTACTTC. V is TRBV7-9 and J is TRBJ2-7; D perhaps matches TRBD1 (5 bases). The CDR3 spans 14 residues. Germline lookup yields CDR1 SEHNR and CDR2 FQNEAQ (reference sequence). The V end was cut by 3 bases, the J end by 0 bases, with 9 bases between.